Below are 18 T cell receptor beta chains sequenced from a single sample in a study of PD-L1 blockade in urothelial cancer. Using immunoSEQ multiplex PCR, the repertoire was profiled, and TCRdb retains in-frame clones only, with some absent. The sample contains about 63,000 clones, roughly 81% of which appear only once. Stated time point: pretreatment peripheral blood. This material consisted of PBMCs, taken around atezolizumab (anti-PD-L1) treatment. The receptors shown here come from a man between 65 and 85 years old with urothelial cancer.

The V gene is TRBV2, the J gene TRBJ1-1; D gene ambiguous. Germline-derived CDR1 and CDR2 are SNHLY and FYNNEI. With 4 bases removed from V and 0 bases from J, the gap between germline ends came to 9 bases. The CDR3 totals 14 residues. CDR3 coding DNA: TGTGCCAGCAGTGTGGGGAGATTGAACACTGAAGCTTTCTTT. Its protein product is CASSVGRLNTEAFF. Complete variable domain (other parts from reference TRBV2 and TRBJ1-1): EPEVTQTPSHQVTQMGQEVILRCVPISNHLYFYWYRQILGQKVEFLVSFYNNEISEKSEIFDDQFSVERPDGSNFTLKIRSTKLEDSAMYFCASSVGRLNTEAFFGQGTRLTVV.

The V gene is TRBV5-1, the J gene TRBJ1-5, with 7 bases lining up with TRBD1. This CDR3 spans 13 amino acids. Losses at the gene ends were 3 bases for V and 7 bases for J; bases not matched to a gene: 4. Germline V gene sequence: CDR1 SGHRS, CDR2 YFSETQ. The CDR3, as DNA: TGCGCCAGCAGCTCCACAGGGGACCAGCCCCAGCATTTT. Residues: CASSSTGDQPQHF. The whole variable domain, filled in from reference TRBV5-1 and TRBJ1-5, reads KAGVTQTPRYLIKTRGQQVTLSCSPISGHRSVSWYQQTPGQGLQFLFEYFSETQRNKGNFPGRFSGRQFSNSRSEMNVSTLELGDSALYLCASSSTGDQPQHFGDGTRLSIL.

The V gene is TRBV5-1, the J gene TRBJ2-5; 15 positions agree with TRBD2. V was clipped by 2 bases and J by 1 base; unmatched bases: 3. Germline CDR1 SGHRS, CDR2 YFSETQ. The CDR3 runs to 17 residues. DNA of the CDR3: TGCGCCAGCAGCTTAGGGACTAGCGGGGGGTTCCAAGAGACCCAGTACTTC. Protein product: CASSLGTSGGFQETQYF.

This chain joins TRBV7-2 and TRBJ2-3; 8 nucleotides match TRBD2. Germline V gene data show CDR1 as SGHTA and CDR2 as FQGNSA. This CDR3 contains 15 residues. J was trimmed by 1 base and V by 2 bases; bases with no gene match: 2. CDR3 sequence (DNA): TGTGCCAGCAGCTTATCAGCGGGGGGCACAGATACGCAGTATTTT. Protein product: CASSLSAGGTDTQYF.

The CDR3, as DNA: TGTGCCAGCAGCCCCCAGGTCCTCTCCTACGAGCAGTACTTC. Encoded protein: CASSPQVLSYEQYF. The chain is built from TRBV11-2 and TRBJ2-7; unclear D gene. Trimming shortened V by 5 bases and J by 0 bases, and 11 bases separated the two germline ends. The CDR3 has 14 residues. Germline CDR1 is SGHAT and CDR2 is FQNNGV. Combining the CDR3 with reference TRBV11-2 and TRBJ2-7 gives the whole variable domain EAGVAQSPRYKIIEKRQSVAFWCNPISGHATLYWYQQILGQGPKLLIQFQNNGVVDDSQLPKDRFSAERLKGVDSTLKIQPAKLEDSAVYLCASSPQVLSYEQYFGPGTRLTVT.

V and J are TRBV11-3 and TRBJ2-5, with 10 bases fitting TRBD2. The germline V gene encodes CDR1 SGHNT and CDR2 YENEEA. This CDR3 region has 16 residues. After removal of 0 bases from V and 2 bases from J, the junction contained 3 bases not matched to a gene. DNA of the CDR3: TGTGCCAGCAGCTTAGATTTAGCGGGAGGACAAGAGACCCAGTACTTC. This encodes CASSLDLAGGQETQYF.

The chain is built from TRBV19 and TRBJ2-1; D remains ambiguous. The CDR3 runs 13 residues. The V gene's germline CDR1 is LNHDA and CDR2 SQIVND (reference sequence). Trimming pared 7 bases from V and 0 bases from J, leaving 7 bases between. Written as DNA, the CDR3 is TGTGCCAGTAACGACAACTCCTACAATGAGCAGTTCTTC. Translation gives CASNDNSYNEQFF.

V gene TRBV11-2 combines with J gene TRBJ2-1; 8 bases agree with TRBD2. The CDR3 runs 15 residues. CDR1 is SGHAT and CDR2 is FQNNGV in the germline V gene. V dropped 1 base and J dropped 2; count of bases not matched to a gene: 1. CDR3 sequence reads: CASSLGSGAYNEQFF. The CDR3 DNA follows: TGTGCCAGCAGCTTAGGTAGCGGGGCCTACAATGAGCAGTTCTTC.

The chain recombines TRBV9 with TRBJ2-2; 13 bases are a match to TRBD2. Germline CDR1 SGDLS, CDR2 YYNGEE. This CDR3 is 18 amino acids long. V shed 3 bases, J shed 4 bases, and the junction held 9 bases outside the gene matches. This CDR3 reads CASSGKLAGGPPTGELFF. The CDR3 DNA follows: TGTGCCAGCAGCGGAAAACTAGCGGGAGGGCCTCCCACCGGGGAGCTGTTTTTT. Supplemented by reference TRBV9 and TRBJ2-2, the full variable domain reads DSGVTQTPKHLITATGQRVTLRCSPRSGDLSVYWYQQSLDQGLQFLIQYYNGEERAKGNILERFSAQQFPDLHSELNLSSLELGDSALYFCASSGKLAGGPPTGELFFGEGSRLTVL.

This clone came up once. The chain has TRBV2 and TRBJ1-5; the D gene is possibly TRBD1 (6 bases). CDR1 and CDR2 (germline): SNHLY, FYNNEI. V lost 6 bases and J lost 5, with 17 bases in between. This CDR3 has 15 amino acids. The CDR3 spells CASRAGHSPDQPQHF. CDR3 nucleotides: TGTGCCAGCAGAGCGGGACACTCCCCGGATCAGCCCCAGCATTTT.

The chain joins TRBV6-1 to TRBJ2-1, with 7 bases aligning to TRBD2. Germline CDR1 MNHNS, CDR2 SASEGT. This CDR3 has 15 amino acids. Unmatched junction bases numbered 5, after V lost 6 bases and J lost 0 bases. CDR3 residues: CASRPGGSSYNEQFF. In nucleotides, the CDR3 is TGTGCCAGCAGACCCGGGGGGAGCTCCTACAATGAGCAGTTCTTC.

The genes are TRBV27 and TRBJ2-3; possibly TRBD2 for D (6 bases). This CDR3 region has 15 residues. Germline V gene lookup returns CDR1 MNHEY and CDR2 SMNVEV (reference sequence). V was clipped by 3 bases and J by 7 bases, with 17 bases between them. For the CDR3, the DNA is TGTGCCAGCAGTTTTGGACTCGGGACTGAAAATACGCAGTATTTT. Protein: CASSFGLGTENTQYF.

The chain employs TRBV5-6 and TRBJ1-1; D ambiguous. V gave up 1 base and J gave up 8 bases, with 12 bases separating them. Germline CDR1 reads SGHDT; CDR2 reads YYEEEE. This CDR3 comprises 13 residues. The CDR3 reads CASSLSAEVEAFF. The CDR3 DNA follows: TGTGCCAGCAGCTTGTCGGCGGAAGTAGAAGCTTTCTTT.

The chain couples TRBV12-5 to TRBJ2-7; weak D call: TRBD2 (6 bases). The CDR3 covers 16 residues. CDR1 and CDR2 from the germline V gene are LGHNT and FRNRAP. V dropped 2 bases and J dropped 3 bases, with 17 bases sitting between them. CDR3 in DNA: TGTGCTAGTGGTTTGTCATCTAGCGTTCGGAACTACGAGCAGTACTTC. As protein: CASGLSSSVRNYEQYF. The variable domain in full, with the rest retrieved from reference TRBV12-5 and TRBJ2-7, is DARVTQTPRHKVTEMGQEVTMRCQPILGHNTVFWYRQTMMQGLELLAYFRNRAPLDDSGMPKDRFSAEMPDATLATLKIQPSEPRDSAVYFCASGLSSSVRNYEQYFGPGTRLTVT.

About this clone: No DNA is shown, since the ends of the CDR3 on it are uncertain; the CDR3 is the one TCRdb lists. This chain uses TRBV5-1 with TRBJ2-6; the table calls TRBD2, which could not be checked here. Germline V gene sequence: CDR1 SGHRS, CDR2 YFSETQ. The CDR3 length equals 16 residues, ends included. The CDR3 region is CASSFGPGDGANVLTF.

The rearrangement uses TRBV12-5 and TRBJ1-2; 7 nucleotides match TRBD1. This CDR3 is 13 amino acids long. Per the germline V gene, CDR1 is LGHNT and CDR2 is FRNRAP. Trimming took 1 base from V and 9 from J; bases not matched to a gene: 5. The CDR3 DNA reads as TGTGCTAGTGGTTTGGACAGGACAGGTCGCTACACCTTC. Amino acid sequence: CASGLDRTGRYTF. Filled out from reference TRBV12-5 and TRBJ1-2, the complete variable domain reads DARVTQTPRHKVTEMGQEVTMRCQPILGHNTVFWYRQTMMQGLELLAYFRNRAPLDDSGMPKDRFSAEMPDATLATLKIQPSEPRDSAVYFCASGLDRTGRYTFGSGTRLTVV.

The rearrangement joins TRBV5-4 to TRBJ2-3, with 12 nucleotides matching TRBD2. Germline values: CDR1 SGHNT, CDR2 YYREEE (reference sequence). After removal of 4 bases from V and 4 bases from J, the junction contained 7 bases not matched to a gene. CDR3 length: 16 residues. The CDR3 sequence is CASSRILAGGADTQYF. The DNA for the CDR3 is TGTGCCAGCAGCCGAATACTAGCGGGAGGTGCAGATACGCAGTATTTT. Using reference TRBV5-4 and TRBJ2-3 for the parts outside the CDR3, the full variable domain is ETGVTQSPTHLIKTRGQQVTLRCSSQSGHNTVSWYQQALGQGPQFIFQYYREEENGRGNFPPRFSGLQFPNYSSELNVNALELDDSALYLCASSRILAGGADTQYFGPGTRLTVL.

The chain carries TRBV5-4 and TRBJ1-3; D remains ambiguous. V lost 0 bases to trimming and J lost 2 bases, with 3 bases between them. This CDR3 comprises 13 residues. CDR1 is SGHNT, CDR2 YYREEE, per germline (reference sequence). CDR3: CASSLDTGNTIYF. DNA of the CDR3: TGTGCCAGCAGCTTGGATACTGGAAACACCATATATTTT.